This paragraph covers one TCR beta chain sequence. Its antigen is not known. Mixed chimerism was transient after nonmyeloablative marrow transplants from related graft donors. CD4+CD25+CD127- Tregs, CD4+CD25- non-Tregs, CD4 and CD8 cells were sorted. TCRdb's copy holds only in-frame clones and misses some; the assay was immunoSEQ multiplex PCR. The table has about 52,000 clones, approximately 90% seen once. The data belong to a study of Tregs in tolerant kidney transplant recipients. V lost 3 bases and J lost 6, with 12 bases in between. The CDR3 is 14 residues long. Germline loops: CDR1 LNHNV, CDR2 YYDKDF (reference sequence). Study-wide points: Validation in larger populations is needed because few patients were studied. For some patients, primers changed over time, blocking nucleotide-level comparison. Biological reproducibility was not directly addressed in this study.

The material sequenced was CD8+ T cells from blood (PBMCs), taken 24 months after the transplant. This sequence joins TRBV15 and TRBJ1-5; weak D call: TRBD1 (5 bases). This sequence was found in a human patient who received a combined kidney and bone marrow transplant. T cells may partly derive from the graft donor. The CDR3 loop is CATSSPGPFQPQHF. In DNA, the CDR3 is TGTGCCACCAGCAGCCCAGGGCCATTTCAGCCCCAGCATTTT.